Presented here are 32 T cell receptor beta chains from one specimen sequenced in a study of OX40 agonist ivuxolimab in advanced cancers. Here immunoSEQ multiplex PCR was the method, and the copy in TCRdb shows in-frame clones only, minus some. Altogether 9,500 to 12,000 clones are present, over 60% being singletons, with the ten largest covering about 20%. The material was CD4+ or CD8+ T cells sorted from blood, obtained in a trial of the OX40 agonist ivuxolimab. The receptor set was obtained from an adult with an advanced solid tumor such as melanoma, head and neck, liver or kidney cancer.

The rearrangement uses TRBV7-2 and TRBJ2-3; 14 bases match TRBD2. From germline, CDR1 is SGHTA and CDR2 FQGNSA. V shed 3 bases and J 2 bases; nucleotides not matched to a gene: 4. This CDR3 has 17 amino acids. CDR3 protein: CASSFPTSGGVTDTQYF. The CDR3, as DNA: TGTGCCAGCAGCTTCCCGACTAGCGGGGGGGTCACAGATACGCAGTATTTT.

The genes are TRBV19 and TRBJ1-1; D call uncertain. The V gene lost 5 bases and the J gene lost 7 bases, with 14 bases spanning the gap. CDR1 LNHDA and CDR2 SQIVND come from the germline V gene (reference sequence). This CDR3 has 13 amino acids. The CDR3 bases are TGTGCCAGTAGTCTCGACTTGCTAAATGAAGCTTTCTTT. Translated: CASSLDLLNEAFF.

This rearrangement joins TRBV7-9 to TRBJ1-6; a possible D gene is TRBD1 (6 bases). This CDR3 comprises 19 residues. The V gene's germline CDR1 is SEHNR and CDR2 FQNEAQ (reference sequence). V lost 5 bases and J lost 0, with 20 bases in between. The CDR3 loop is CASSPSTGGRVSYNSPLHF. Here the CDR3 DNA reads TGTGCCAGCAGCCCTAGCACTGGGGGGCGAGTCTCCTATAATTCACCCCTCCACTTT.

This chain joins TRBV4-2 and TRBJ1-5; D is undetermined. V was clipped by 1 base and J by 7 bases, with 11 bases between them. This CDR3 contains 14 residues. The V gene's germline CDR1 is LGHNA and CDR2 YNFKEQ. The CDR3: CASSQGREKQPQHF. In DNA form, the CDR3 reads TGTGCCAGCAGCCAAGGGAGGGAGAAACAGCCCCAGCATTTT.

V and J are TRBV30 and TRBJ1-1; D remains unclear. The V end lost 3 bases, the J end lost 7 bases, and 6 bases lay between the germline ends. CDR1 GTSNPN and CDR2 SVGIG come from the germline V gene (reference sequence). The CDR3 loop spans 10 amino acids. CDR3 sequence reads: CAWRRVEAFF. Here the CDR3 DNA reads TGTGCCTGGAGAAGAGTTGAAGCTTTCTTT.

This clone was detected only a few times. The chain uses TRBV7-9 and TRBJ2-3; D gene uncertain. V was shortened by 4 bases and J by 2 bases, with 16 bases between the two germline ends. Germline V gives CDR1 SEHNR, CDR2 FQNEAQ (reference sequence). The CDR3 loop spans 16 amino acids. The CDR3 here is CASSSVEWPITDTQYF. CDR3 coding DNA: TGTGCCAGCAGCTCCGTCGAGTGGCCGATCACAGATACGCAGTATTTT.

This clone showed up just once. This chain joins TRBV7-9 and TRBJ1-2; a weak D match, TRBD1 (6 bases). The CDR3 consists of 16 residues. Trimming shortened V by 4 bases and J by 4 bases, and 19 bases separated the two germline ends. Germline V gene lookup returns CDR1 SEHNR and CDR2 FQNEAQ (reference sequence). Here the CDR3 reads CASSSGGGRGTYGYTF. As DNA, the CDR3 is TGTGCCAGCAGCTCAGGTGGGGGCCGAGGGACCTATGGCTACACCTTC.

CDR3 nucleotide sequence: TGTGCCAGCGGTGGAACTACTAACGGGGAGCAGTTCTTC. Protein: CASGGTTNGEQFF. The chain recombines TRBV7-9 with TRBJ2-1, with D hard to call. V lost 8 bases and J 10 bases, leaving 18 bases between the germline ends. CDR1 and CDR2 from the germline V gene are SEHNR and FQNEAQ (reference sequence). The CDR3 spans 13 residues. The whole variable domain, filled in from reference TRBV7-9 and TRBJ2-1, reads DTGVSQNPRHKITKRGQNVTFRCDPISEHNRLYWYRQTLGQGPEFLTYFQNEAQLEKSRLLSDRFSAERPKGSFSTLEIQRTEQGDSAMYLCASGGTTNGEQFFGPGTRLTVL.

This clone turned up a few times. The rearrangement uses TRBV7-8 and TRBJ1-5; possibly TRBD1 for D (5 bases). V was pared by 4 bases and J by 5 bases, with 12 bases between. Germline CDR1 reads SGHVS; CDR2 reads FQNEAQ. CDR3 length: 14 amino acids. The DNA for the CDR3 is TGTGCCAGCAGCTCCGCGAGGGGAGATCAGCCCCAGCATTTT. Its protein is CASSSARGDQPQHF.

The chain employs TRBV7-9 and TRBJ2-1, with D unclear. Per the germline V gene, CDR1 is SEHNR and CDR2 is FQNEAQ (reference sequence). The CDR3 spans 13 residues. Trimming cost V 3 bases and J 4 bases, with 7 bases left between them. CDR3 sequence (DNA): TGTGCCAGCAGCTTGAGAGAATACAATGAGCAGTTCTTC. Protein product: CASSLREYNEQFF.

The chain is built from TRBV5-4 and TRBJ2-3, with 11 nucleotides matching TRBD2. This CDR3 is built from 19 residues. V shed 3 bases and J 1 base; nucleotides not matched to a gene: 13. CDR1 and CDR2 from the germline V gene are SGHNT and YYREEE (reference sequence). The DNA for the CDR3 is TGTGCCAGCAGCTCCAAGGGTAGCGGGGGGGCTATTGGCACAGATACGCAGTATTTT. It encodes CASSSKGSGGAIGTDTQYF.

The chain carries TRBV7-8 and TRBJ2-7; TRBD1 aligns across 8 bases. CDR3 length: 14 residues. Germline V gene sequence: CDR1 SGHVS, CDR2 FQNEAQ. Unmatched junction bases numbered 8, after V lost 5 bases and J lost 5 bases. The CDR3 DNA follows: TGTGCCAGCAGCCTTATGGCAGGGGGCCACGAGCAGTACTTC. The encoded protein is CASSLMAGGHEQYF.

J is TRBJ1-2 and V is TRBV19, with D uncertain. Per the germline V gene, CDR1 is LNHDA and CDR2 is SQIVND (reference sequence). CDR3 length: 16 amino acids. V lost 4 bases to trimming and J lost 3 bases, with 18 bases between them. CDR3 amino acids: CASSSVRGYEDYGYTF. As DNA, the CDR3 is TGTGCCAGTAGTAGTGTGCGTGGTTATGAGGACTATGGCTACACCTTC.

V gene TRBV27 combines with J gene TRBJ1-2; D gene ambiguous. The ends were cut back, 7 bases at V and 8 bases at J, with 17 bases in the middle. Germline CDR1 is MNHEY and CDR2 is SMNVEV (reference sequence). The CDR3 has 13 amino acids. The CDR3 region is CASIPNWGEGYTF. DNA for the CDR3: TGTGCCAGCATTCCAAATTGGGGAGAAGGCTACACCTTC.

The V and J genes are TRBV5-5 and TRBJ1-4, with D unclear. This CDR3 region has 16 residues. V lost 2 bases and J lost 1, with 12 bases in between. Germline V gives CDR1 SGHKS, CDR2 YYEKEE (reference sequence). The DNA for the CDR3 is TGTGCCAGCAGCTTTTTGGGTGAAGTAACTAATGAAAAACTGTTTTTT. Amino acid sequence: CASSFLGEVTNEKLFF.

V and J are TRBV27 and TRBJ1-1; D not resolved. This CDR3 region has 14 residues. Germline V gives CDR1 MNHEY, CDR2 SMNVEV (reference sequence). V was pared by 6 bases and J by 5 bases, with 16 bases between. CDR3 residues: CASRPLAGETEAFF. The CDR3 bases are TGTGCCAGCAGACCCCTCGCAGGCGAAACTGAAGCTTTCTTT.

The chain is built from TRBV7-2 and TRBJ2-5; 15 positions match TRBD2. Germline assignment: CDR1 SGHTA and CDR2 FQGNSA. The CDR3 totals 17 residues. With V trimmed by 1 base and J by 5 bases, 5 bases remained unmatched. CDR3 amino acids: CASSLVPGLAGGETQYF. DNA for the CDR3: TGTGCCAGCAGCTTAGTCCCGGGACTAGCGGGGGGTGAGACCCAGTACTTC. The variable domain in full, completed from reference TRBV7-2 and TRBJ2-5, reads GAGVSQSPSNKVTEKGKDVELRCDPISGHTALYWYRQSLGQGLEFLIYFQGNSAPDKSGLPSDRFSAERTGGSVSTLTIQRTQQEDSAVYLCASSLVPGLAGGETQYFGPGTRLLVL.

V gene TRBV27 combines with J gene TRBJ2-7; D may correspond to TRBD1 or TRBD2 (5 bases each). Germline V gene lookup returns CDR1 MNHEY and CDR2 SMNVEV (reference sequence). The CDR3 covers 13 residues. The V end was cut by 10 bases, the J end by 0 bases, with 13 bases between. In DNA, the CDR3 is TGTGCCACCTCGGGGACCAACTCCTACGAGCAGTACTTC. It yields the protein CATSGTNSYEQYF.

This clone is termed medium-sized. The J gene is TRBJ2-7, the V gene TRBV11-1; D is undetermined. The V end lost 3 bases, the J end lost 5 bases, and 8 bases lay between the germline ends. The CDR3 extends over 12 amino acids. CDR1 is SGHAT, CDR2 FQDESV, per germline (reference sequence). As DNA, the CDR3 is TGTGCCAGCAGCTTTGACGGCAACGAGCAGTACTTC. Translated: CASSFDGNEQYF.

The chain is built from TRBV5-4 and TRBJ2-1; perhaps TRBD1 as D (6 bases). This CDR3 has 12 residues. V gave up 2 bases and J gave up 7 bases, with 7 bases separating them. The germline gives CDR1 SGHNT, CDR2 YYREEE (reference sequence). The CDR3 loop reads CASSFTGNEQFF. The CDR3 DNA is TGTGCCAGCAGCTTTACAGGGAATGAGCAGTTCTTC.

This clone occurred a few times. The chain combines TRBV7-9 with TRBJ2-5, with TRBD2 matching 10 bases. The germline CDR1 and CDR2 sequences are SEHNR and FQNEAQ (reference sequence). V trimming: 3 bases; J trimming: 3 bases; junction bases outside the gene matches: 7. The CDR3 length is 16 residues. The CDR3 here is CASSFGPGTSEETQYF. The CDR3 DNA is TGTGCCAGCAGCTTCGGCCCCGGGACTAGCGAAGAGACCCAGTACTTC.

The chain is built from TRBV10-3 and TRBJ1-1; weak D call: TRBD1 (5 bases). The CDR3 has 13 amino acids. V dropped 8 bases and J dropped 8 bases, with 18 bases sitting between them. Germline CDR1 reads ENHRY; CDR2 reads SYGVKD. The CDR3 DNA reads as TGTGCCATCGAGGAGAGCAAGGGGTTAGAAGCTTTCTTT. This codes for CAIEESKGLEAFF.

This clone showed up just a few times. The chain uses TRBV7-6 and TRBJ2-2; TRBD2 might be the D (6 bases). Germline V gene lookup returns CDR1 SGHVS and CDR2 FNYEAQ. The CDR3 totals 17 residues. Trimming left V 6 bases short and J 7 bases short, with 24 bases between. CDR3 protein: CASSRLFQEGGHGELFF. In DNA form, the CDR3 reads TGTGCCAGCAGTCGATTATTCCAGGAGGGAGGTCACGGGGAGCTGTTTTTT.

This chain joins TRBV27 and TRBJ2-7, with a tentative D call TRBD1 (7 bases). Germline V gene data show CDR1 as MNHEY and CDR2 as SMNVEV (reference sequence). The length of the CDR3 is 14 residues. V lost 2 bases and J lost 5, with 13 bases in between. As DNA, the CDR3 is TGTGCCAGCAGTTTAGGAGGGGGCATCGACGAGCAGTACTTC. Translated, it gives CASSLGGGIDEQYF.

This clone was seen just once. The J gene is TRBJ1-5, the V gene TRBV5-6; 7 bases agree with TRBD1. V lost 7 bases to trimming and J lost 5 bases; unmatched junction nucleotides: 9. The CDR3 is 14 amino acids. CDR1 and CDR2 from the germline V gene are SGHDT and YYEEEE. The CDR3 loop is CASGLQGRYQPQHF. The CDR3 DNA is TGTGCCAGCGGGTTACAGGGGAGATATCAGCCCCAGCATTTT.

The chain uses TRBV7-3 and TRBJ2-7; TRBD2 might be the D (7 bases). With 1 base removed from V and 2 bases from J, the gap between germline ends came to 12 bases. The CDR3 extends over 15 amino acids. Germline CDR1 and CDR2: SGHTA and FQGTGA. The CDR3: CASSLIGEGAYEQYF. CDR3 coding DNA: TGTGCCAGCAGCTTAATAGGGGAGGGGGCCTACGAGCAGTACTTC.

J is TRBJ2-5 and V is TRBV5-6; D may be TRBD1 (7 bases). Germline V lookup: CDR1 SGHDT, CDR2 YYEEEE. With 5 bases removed from V and 5 bases from J, the gap between germline ends came to 19 bases. The CDR3 runs 15 residues. The DNA for the CDR3 is TGTGCCAGCAGACCAACTACAGGGGCGGGGGAGACCCAGTACTTC. Residues: CASRPTTGAGETQYF. Using reference TRBV5-6 and TRBJ2-5 for the parts outside the CDR3, the full variable domain is DAGVTQSPTHLIKTRGQQVTLRCSPKSGHDTVSWYQQALGQGPQFIFQYYEEEERQRGNFPDRFSGHQFPNYSSELNVNALLLGDSALYLCASRPTTGAGETQYFGPGTRLLVL.

The chain joins TRBV25-1 to TRBJ1-3; D might be TRBD1 (5 bases). The CDR3 length is 15 residues. Per the germline V gene, CDR1 is MGHDK and CDR2 is SYGVNS. The V end was cut by 2 bases, the J end by 0 bases, with 8 bases between. CDR3 sequence reads: CASSERQYSGNTIYF. The CDR3 DNA reads TGTGCCAGCAGTGAAAGACAGTACTCTGGAAACACCATATATTTT.

In its sample, this clone ranks as medium-sized. V is TRBV5-1 and J is TRBJ2-2; 9 bases agree with TRBD1. V lost 4 bases to trimming and J lost 4 bases; unmatched junction nucleotides: 8. Germline values: CDR1 SGHRS, CDR2 YFSETQ. This CDR3 is built from 16 residues. The CDR3 nucleotides are TGCGCCAGCAGCCTTTACCGGGACAGGGTCACCGGGGAGCTGTTTTTT. Encoded protein: CASSLYRDRVTGELFF.

The chain has TRBV7-3 and TRBJ2-3; TRBD1 aligns across 8 bases. This CDR3 has 18 residues. Germline CDR1 reads SGHTA; CDR2 reads FQGTGA. J was trimmed by 0 bases and V by 5 bases; bases with no gene match: 13. CDR3 bases: TGTGCCAGCAGCCTGGACAGGGTTGGCTACGCTAGCACAGATACGCAGTATTTT. As protein: CASSLDRVGYASTDTQYF.

The CDR3 spells CASSWTGSSYEQYF. DNA of the CDR3: TGTGCCAGCAGCTGGACAGGCAGCTCCTACGAGCAGTACTTC. The rearrangement joins TRBV7-2 to TRBJ2-7; 7 bases align to TRBD1. The germline CDR1 and CDR2 sequences are SGHTA and FQGNSA. There are 14 residues in the CDR3. J gave up 0 bases and V 4 bases, and 3 bases lay outside the gene matches.

The chain recombines TRBV9 with TRBJ1-5; 7 nucleotides agree with TRBD1. This CDR3 comprises 15 residues. After removal of 0 bases from V and 4 bases from J, the junction contained 4 bases not matched to a gene. Germline lookup yields CDR1 SGDLS and CDR2 YYNGEE. The CDR3, as DNA: TGTGCCAGCAGCGTAGATGGGACAGCTAATCAGCCCCAGCATTTT. Encoded protein: CASSVDGTANQPQHF.